The 22 T cell receptor beta chains given below trace back to one sample, sequenced in a study of blood T cell repertoires in COVID-19. The method was immunoSEQ multiplex PCR; TCRdb's version includes in-frame clones alone and lacks a portion of them. The sample lists tens of thousands of clones; roughly 86% were seen once. The sequencing sample was made of peripheral blood. The receptors here all came from an older man with active COVID-19.

This clone was seen just once. The chain couples TRBV19 to TRBJ2-2, with D unclear. Germline lookup yields CDR1 LNHDA and CDR2 SQIVND (reference sequence). V was trimmed by 6 bases and J by 2 bases, leaving 7 bases between them. The CDR3 sequence is 13 residues long. Written as DNA, the CDR3 is TGTGCCAGTAGGGGCCCCAACACCGGGGAGCTGTTTTTT. It is translated as CASRGPNTGELFF.

The chain links TRBV7-2 to TRBJ2-7; 9 positions match TRBD2. V was pared by 0 bases and J by 2 bases, with 5 bases of the junction left unmatched. From germline, CDR1 is SGHTA and CDR2 FQGNSA. CDR3 length: 16 amino acids. The CDR3 bases are TGTGCCAGCAGCTTAGCAGGGCTAGCGGGAACCTACGAGCAGTACTTC. This codes for CASSLAGLAGTYEQYF.

The CDR3 nucleotides read TGCGCCAGCAGACGAGTCGGGACAACCTATGGCTACACCTTC. Translation gives CASRRVGTTYGYTF. This chain links TRBV4-1 with TRBJ1-2; possibly TRBD1 for D (6 bases). V lost 6 bases and J 4 bases, leaving 15 bases between the germline ends. The CDR3 length is 14 residues. Germline V gene lookup returns CDR1 MGHRA and CDR2 YSYEKL.

The chain links TRBV28 to TRBJ1-2; D is ambiguous. This CDR3 has 14 residues. Trimming took 8 bases from V and 5 from J, leaving 18 bases between them. Per germline, CDR1 MDHEN and CDR2 SYDVKM. CDR3 protein: CASGTVRAGYGYTF. The CDR3 bases are TGTGCCAGCGGCACGGTGCGAGCGGGTTATGGCTACACCTTC.

This rearrangement joins TRBV5-5 to TRBJ1-2; D is ambiguous. Trimming took 2 bases from V and 2 from J, leaving 7 bases between them. Germline-derived CDR1 and CDR2 are SGHKS and YYEKEE (reference sequence). The CDR3 has 13 amino acids. DNA for the CDR3: TGTGCCAGCAGCTTTACAGTCAACTATGGCTACACCTTC. Its translation is CASSFTVNYGYTF.

CDR3 residues: CASSRQGSTETQYF. The CDR3 DNA is TGTGCCAGCAGTCGACAAGGGAGTACCGAGACCCAGTACTTC. The J gene is TRBJ2-5, the V gene TRBV6-5; a weak D match, TRBD2 (5 bases). CDR1 is MNHEY and CDR2 is SVGAGI in the germline V gene. Trimming removed 5 bases at V and 5 bases at J, with 15 bases between. The CDR3 is 14 residues long.

V usage is TRBV29-1 and J usage is TRBJ2-7; 8 bases align to TRBD1. After removal of 5 bases from V and 3 bases from J, the junction contained 3 bases not matched to a gene. Germline loops: CDR1 SQVTM, CDR2 ANQGSEA. The CDR3 extends over 12 amino acids. CDR3 residues: CSVSTGGYEQYF. The CDR3 DNA follows: TGCAGCGTTAGTACAGGGGGCTACGAGCAGTACTTC.

The CDR3 nucleotides are TGCAGTGCTAGTCTGGCCGTCCGGGTGGAGACCCAGTACTTC. Translation gives CSASLAVRVETQYF. The chain couples TRBV20-1 to TRBJ2-5; D not resolved. CDR1 and CDR2 from the germline V gene are DFQATT and SNEGSKA (reference sequence). The CDR3 covers 14 residues. V was trimmed by 3 bases and J by 5 bases, leaving 16 bases between them.

The CDR3 coding sequence is TGTGCCAGCAGCTTAGCGGGGCCAGATACGCAGTATTTT. It encodes CASSLAGPDTQYF. The gene calls are TRBV7-8 and TRBJ2-3, with D possibly matching TRBD1 (5 bases). Trimming took off 0 bases at V and 4 bases at J, with 5 bases between the two ends. This CDR3 has 13 residues. Germline V gene lookup returns CDR1 SGHVS and CDR2 FQNEAQ.

The rearrangement uses TRBV19 and TRBJ1-3; the match to TRBD1 covers 8 bases. The V and J ends lost 6 bases and 2 bases, in that order; junction bases with no gene match: 9. Germline V gene sequence: CDR1 LNHDA, CDR2 SQIVND (reference sequence). The CDR3 extends over 16 amino acids. CDR3 region: CASSSGTGVAGNTIYF. The CDR3 DNA follows: TGTGCCAGTAGCTCGGGGACAGGAGTCGCTGGAAACACCATATATTTT.

J is TRBJ2-1 and V is TRBV5-1, with 15 bases fitting TRBD2. Per the germline V gene, CDR1 is SGHRS and CDR2 is YFSETQ. The CDR3 extends over 19 amino acids. V was clipped by 1 base and J by 6 bases; unmatched bases: 11. The CDR3 DNA reads TGCGCCAGCAGCTTGTACGGGACTAGCGGGAGGTTGGAAGGCAATGAGCAGTTCTTC. It specifies CASSLYGTSGRLEGNEQFF.

The chain couples TRBV10-3 to TRBJ2-7; 12 bases match TRBD1. The CDR3 is made up of 14 amino acids. V lost 10 bases and J lost 7; bases outside the gene matches: 11. Per the germline V gene, CDR1 is ENHRY and CDR2 is SYGVKD. The CDR3 DNA is TGTGCCACCTACCGGGACAGGGGGCTGAGAGAGCAGTACTTC. As protein: CATYRDRGLREQYF.

This chain connects TRBV6-2 or TRBV6-3 to TRBJ2-5, with 9 bases matching TRBD2. This CDR3 comprises 15 residues. V lost 2 bases to trimming and J lost 2 bases; unmatched junction nucleotides: 3. The germline CDR1 and CDR2 sequences are MNHEY and SVGEGT. In DNA form, the CDR3 reads TGTGCCAGCAGTTACCTAGCGGGACCGCAAGAGACCCAGTACTTC. It codes for CASSYLAGPQETQYF.

The V call is TRBV24-1, the J call TRBJ2-1; 9 positions match TRBD2. The CDR3 consists of 16 residues. The V and J ends lost 4 bases and 4 bases, in that order; junction bases with no gene match: 7. In germline, CDR1 is KGHDR, CDR2 SFDVKD. For the CDR3, the DNA is TGTGCCACCAGTGAGTTAGCGGGAGATTTTTACAATGAGCAGTTCTTC. Amino acid sequence: CATSELAGDFYNEQFF.

V usage is TRBV19 and J usage is TRBJ2-2, with D possibly matching TRBD2 (5 bases). The V gene's germline CDR1 is LNHDA and CDR2 SQIVND (reference sequence). The V end lost 7 bases, the J end lost 5 bases, and 14 bases lay between the germline ends. This CDR3 has 14 amino acids. CDR3 coding DNA: TGTGCCAGTACGAGGGTAGATTATACCGGGGAGCTGTTTTTT. Amino acids: CASTRVDYTGELFF.

The rearrangement uses TRBV7-8 and TRBJ2-1; D may be TRBD2 (6 bases). V lost 0 bases to trimming and J lost 7 bases, with 19 bases between them. Germline V gene data show CDR1 as SGHVS and CDR2 as FQNEAQ. The CDR3 is 17 amino acids. CDR3: CASSLARGPDIGNEQFF. The CDR3, as DNA: TGTGCCAGCAGCTTAGCGCGGGGTCCAGATATCGGAAATGAGCAGTTCTTC.

This chain joins TRBV6-5 and TRBJ2-3; no clear D gene. V lost 8 bases to trimming and J lost 0 bases, with 12 bases between them. Germline loops: CDR1 MNHEY, CDR2 SVGAGI. This CDR3 comprises 14 residues. DNA of the CDR3: TGTGCCAGCGTTTCGAGTGCTAGCACAGATACGCAGTATTTT. It yields the protein CASVSSASTDTQYF.

This chain connects TRBV4-2 to TRBJ2-7, with D possibly matching TRBD2 (6 bases). The CDR3 spans 15 residues. Trimming removed 5 bases at V and 2 bases at J, with 16 bases between. Germline V gene data show CDR1 as LGHNA and CDR2 as YNFKEQ. The CDR3: CASSSNRAGPYEQYF. The CDR3 DNA follows: TGTGCCAGCAGCTCCAATAGGGCGGGGCCCTACGAGCAGTACTTC.

The gene calls are TRBV10-1 and TRBJ2-1; possible D gene TRBD2, 6 bases. The CDR3 covers 16 residues. Trimming cost V 3 bases and J 4 bases, with 16 bases left between them. Germline lookup yields CDR1 WNHNN and CDR2 SYGVQD (reference sequence). CDR3 amino acids: CASSDGDSPAYNEQFF. The CDR3 nucleotides are TGCGCCAGCAGTGATGGGGACTCCCCGGCTTACAATGAGCAGTTCTTC.

The chain combines TRBV7-9 with TRBJ1-4, with D possibly TRBD1 on 6 matching bases. V shed 2 bases and J shed 8 bases, with 15 bases lying between them. The CDR3 totals 15 residues. Germline values: CDR1 SEHNR, CDR2 FQNEAQ (reference sequence). The CDR3 DNA sequence: TGTGCCAGCAGCTTATCGATGGGGGCGAGAGAAAAACTGTTTTTT. It codes for CASSLSMGAREKLFF.

In this sample, this clone turned up once. The gene calls are TRBV28 and TRBJ1-2; D unresolved. Germline CDR1 is MDHEN and CDR2 is SYDVKM. Trimming took off 2 bases at V and 2 bases at J, with 9 bases between the two ends. The CDR3 length is 14 residues. In DNA, the CDR3 is TGTGCCAGCAGTTTAGAAGAACTAAACTATGGCTACACCTTC. Amino acids: CASSLEELNYGYTF.

The chain carries TRBV6-2 or TRBV6-3 and TRBJ2-3; TRBD2 aligns across 8 bases. V trimming: 1 base; J trimming: 1 base; junction bases outside the gene matches: 4. Germline CDR1 and CDR2: MNHEY and SVGEGT. This CDR3 comprises 16 residues. DNA for the CDR3: TGTGCCAGCAGTTACTTCAGCGGGGGTGGCACAGATACGCAGTATTTT. This translates into CASSYFSGGGTDTQYF.